A single sample is the source of the 3 T cell receptor beta chains below, sequenced in a study of T cells in women clearing cervical HPV infection. Libraries were prepared by immunoSEQ multiplex PCR; TCRdb keeps only in-frame clonotypes and omits some of them. This sample contains 46,000 or so clones. Specimen: blood buffy coat. The receptors originated from a woman aged 18-70 years with a cervical HPV16 infection that either progressed to CIN3+ or cleared (not recorded which).

About this clone itself: Read data end 3 residues before the CDR3 end; the end is taken from the germline J gene. V and J are TRBV23-1 and TRBJ1-2; a possible D gene is TRBD1 (6 bases). TRBV23-1 carries the ORF label, with uncertain function. The CDR3 has 18 amino acids. Trimming took 2 bases from V and 0 from J, leaving 19 bases between them. CDR3 loop: CASSQVLAGAKTNYGYTF. Partial CDR3 DNA: TGCGCCAGCAGTCAAGTTCTGGCAGGGGCCAAGACTAACTATGGC.

As regards this clone: The read terminates 3 residues before the CDR3 end, so the remaining end is supplied by the germline J gene. V is TRBV11-3 and J is TRBJ1-1; D gene ambiguous. This CDR3 region has 14 residues. Trimming removed 5 bases at V and 4 bases at J, with 14 bases between. Germline V gene lookup returns CDR1 SGHNT and CDR2 YENEEA. This chain's CDR3 is CASSPSGTSTEAFF. Partial CDR3 DNA: TGTGCCAGCAGCCCCTCAGGTACGAGCACTGAA.

The CDR3 region is CASGPVSSGNTIYF. The sequenced CDR3 bases are TGTGCCAGCGGGCCCGTGAGCTCTGGAAACACC. The V gene is TRBV9, the J gene TRBJ1-3, with D unclear. The CDR3 goes on 3 residues after the read ends, and that part is filled in from the germline J gene. The CDR3 length is 14 residues. With 7 bases removed from V and 0 bases from J, the gap between germline ends came to 11 bases. Germline V gene data show CDR1 as SGDLS and CDR2 as YYNGEE.